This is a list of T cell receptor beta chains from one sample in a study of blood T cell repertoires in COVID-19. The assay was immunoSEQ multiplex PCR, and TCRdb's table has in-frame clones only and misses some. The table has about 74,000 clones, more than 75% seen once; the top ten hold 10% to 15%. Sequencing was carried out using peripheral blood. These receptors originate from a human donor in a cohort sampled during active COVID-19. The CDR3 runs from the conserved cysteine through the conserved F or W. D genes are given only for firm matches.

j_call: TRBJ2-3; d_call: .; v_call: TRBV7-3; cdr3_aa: CASSLYVENTQYF
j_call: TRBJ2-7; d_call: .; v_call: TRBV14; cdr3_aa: CASSQVPGGAYEQYF
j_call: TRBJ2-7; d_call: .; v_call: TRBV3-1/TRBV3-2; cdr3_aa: CASSQDPSSYEQYF
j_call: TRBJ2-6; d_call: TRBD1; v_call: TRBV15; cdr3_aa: CATSSGDRGSGANVLTF
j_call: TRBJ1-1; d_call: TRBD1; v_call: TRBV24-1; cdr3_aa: CATSDSRTGLTEAFF
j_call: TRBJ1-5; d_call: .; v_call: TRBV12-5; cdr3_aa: CASAMTDGPQHF
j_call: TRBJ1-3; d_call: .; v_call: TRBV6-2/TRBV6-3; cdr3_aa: CASSSPQVSGNTIYF
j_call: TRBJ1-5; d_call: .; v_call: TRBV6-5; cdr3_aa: CASRKQGISNQPQHF
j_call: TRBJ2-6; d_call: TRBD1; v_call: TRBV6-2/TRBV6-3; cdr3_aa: CASRPLDRAGANVLTF
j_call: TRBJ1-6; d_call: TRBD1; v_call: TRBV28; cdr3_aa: CATYLRQGSSPLHF
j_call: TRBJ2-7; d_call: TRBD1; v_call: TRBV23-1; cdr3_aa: CASSQKRNTGQGFYEQYF
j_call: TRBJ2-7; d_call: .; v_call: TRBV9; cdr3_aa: CASSDTVFLGEQYF
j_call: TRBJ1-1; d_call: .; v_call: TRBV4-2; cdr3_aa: CASSQDLRQPTEAFF
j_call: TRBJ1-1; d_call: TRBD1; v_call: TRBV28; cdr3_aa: CASSFRQGGAFF
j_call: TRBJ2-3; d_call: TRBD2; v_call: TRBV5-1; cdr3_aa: CASHGEGLPTDTQYF
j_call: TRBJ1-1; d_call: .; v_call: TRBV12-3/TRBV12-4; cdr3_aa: CASSSRVNTEAFF
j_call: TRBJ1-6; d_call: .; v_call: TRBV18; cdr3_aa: CASSPRQNNSPLHF
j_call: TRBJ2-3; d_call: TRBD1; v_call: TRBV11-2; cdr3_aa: CASSLSRGQGADTQYF
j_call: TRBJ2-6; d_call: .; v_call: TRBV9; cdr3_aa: CASSPLPRTDGANVLTF
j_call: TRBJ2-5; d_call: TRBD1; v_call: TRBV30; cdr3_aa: CAWSSLRGLKETQYF
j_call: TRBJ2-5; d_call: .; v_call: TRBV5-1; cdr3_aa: CASSSAWVTSTIKETQYF
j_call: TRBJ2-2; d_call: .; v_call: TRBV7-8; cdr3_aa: CASSSQSYTVRGGELFF
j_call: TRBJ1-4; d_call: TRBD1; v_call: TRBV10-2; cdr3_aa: CASSDTGAFAVGKLFF
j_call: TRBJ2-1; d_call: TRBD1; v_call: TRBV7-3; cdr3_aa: CASSVGQGGHNEQFF
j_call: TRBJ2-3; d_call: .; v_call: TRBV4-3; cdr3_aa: CASSQVGSTDTQYF
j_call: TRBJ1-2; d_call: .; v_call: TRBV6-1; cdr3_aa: CASSEQGIYGYTF
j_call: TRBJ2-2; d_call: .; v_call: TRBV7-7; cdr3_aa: CASSLAPTVNTGELFF
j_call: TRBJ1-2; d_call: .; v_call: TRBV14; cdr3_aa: CASSRDSLYGYTF
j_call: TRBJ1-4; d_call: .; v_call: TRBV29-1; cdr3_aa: CSVGRYEKLFF
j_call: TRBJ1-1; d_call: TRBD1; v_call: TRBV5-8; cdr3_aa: CASRKGGGGFTEAFF
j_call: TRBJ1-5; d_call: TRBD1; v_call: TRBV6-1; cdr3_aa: CASSENRGQYQPQHF
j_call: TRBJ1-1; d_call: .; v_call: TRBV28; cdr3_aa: CASIPWGRSGTEAFF
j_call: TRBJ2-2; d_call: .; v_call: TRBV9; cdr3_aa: CASSVVQKVSTGELFF
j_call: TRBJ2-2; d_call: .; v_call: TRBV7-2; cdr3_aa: CASSPRIGGGGTGELFF
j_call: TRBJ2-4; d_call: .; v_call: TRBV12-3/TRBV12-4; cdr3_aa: CASSGRGIQYF
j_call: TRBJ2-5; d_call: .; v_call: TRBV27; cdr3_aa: CASSSYQGGHGTQYF
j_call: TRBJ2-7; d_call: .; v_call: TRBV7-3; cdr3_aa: CASSPRGHPRF
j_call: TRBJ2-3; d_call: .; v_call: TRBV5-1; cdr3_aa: CASRQLAGTDTQYF
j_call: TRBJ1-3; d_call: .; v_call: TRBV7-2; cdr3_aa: CASSPTWGGHSGNTIYF
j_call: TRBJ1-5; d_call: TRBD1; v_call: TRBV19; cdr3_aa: CASSPIDRAVNQPQHF
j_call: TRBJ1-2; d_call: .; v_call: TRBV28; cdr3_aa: CASTRGDYGYTF